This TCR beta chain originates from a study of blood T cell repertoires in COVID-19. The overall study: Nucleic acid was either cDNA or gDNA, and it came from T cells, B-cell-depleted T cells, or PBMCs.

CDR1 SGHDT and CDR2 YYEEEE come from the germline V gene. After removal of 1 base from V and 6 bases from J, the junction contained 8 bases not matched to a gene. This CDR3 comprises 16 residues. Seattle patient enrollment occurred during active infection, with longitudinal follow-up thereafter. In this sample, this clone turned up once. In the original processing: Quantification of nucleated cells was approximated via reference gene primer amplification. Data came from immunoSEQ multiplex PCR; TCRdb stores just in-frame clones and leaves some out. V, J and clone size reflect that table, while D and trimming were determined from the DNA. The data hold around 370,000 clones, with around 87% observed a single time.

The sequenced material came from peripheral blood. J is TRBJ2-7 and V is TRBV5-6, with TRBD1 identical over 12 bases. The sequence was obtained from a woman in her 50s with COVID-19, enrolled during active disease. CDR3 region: CASSLLSGQGASEQYF. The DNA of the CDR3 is TGTGCCAGCAGCTTGTTATCGGGACAGGGGGCTAGCGAGCAGTACTTC. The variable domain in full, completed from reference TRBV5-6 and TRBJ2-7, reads DAGVTQSPTHLIKTRGQQVTLRCSPKSGHDTVSWYQQALGQGPQFIFQYYEEEERQRGNFPDRFSGHQFPNYSSELNVNALLLGDSALYLCASSLLSGQGASEQYFGPGTRLTVT.